Listed here are 32 T cell receptor beta chains from one sample, sequenced in a study of identical twins. TCRdb called the 5' RACE reads again in MiXCR, with one record for every CDR3 protein. The repertoire consists of some 600,000 distinct CDR3 sequences, with 7% to 7.5% occurring once and the leading ten covering 1.6%. These sequences were also reported in another study, on yellow fever vaccine responses in identical twins.

The sample consisted of PBMCs. These receptors came from a woman under 30 in good health.

This clonotype came up many times. The chain links TRBV4-1 to TRBJ2-1; D is uncertain. The V gene's germline CDR1 is MGHRA and CDR2 YSYEKL. V was pared by 1 base and J by 2 bases, with 12 bases between. The CDR3 has 16 amino acids. As DNA, the CDR3 is TGCGCCAGCAGCCAAGTTGACATCTTCGCCTACAATGAGCAGTTCTTC. As protein: CASSQVDIFAYNEQFF.

This clonotype has ten or more counts. The rearrangement joins TRBV5-1 to TRBJ1-2, with 7 bases lining up with TRBD1. CDR3 size: 14 residues. Germline loops: CDR1 SGHRS, CDR2 YFSETQ. V shed 3 bases, J shed 3 bases, and the junction held 5 bases outside the gene matches. CDR3 sequence (DNA): TGCGCCAGCAGCTCCACAGGGGCGGACTATGGCTACACCTTC. Translation: CASSSTGADYGYTF. Combining the CDR3 with reference TRBV5-1 and TRBJ1-2 gives the whole variable domain KAGVTQTPRYLIKTRGQQVTLSCSPISGHRSVSWYQQTPGQGLQFLFEYFSETQRNKGNFPGRFSGRQFSNSRSEMNVSTLELGDSALYLCASSSTGADYGYTFGSGTRLTVV.

The chain combines TRBV6-1 with TRBJ1-1; 7 nucleotides line up with TRBD1. The CDR3 runs to 15 residues. CDR1 and CDR2 from the germline V gene are MNHNS and SASEGT. The ends lost 6 bases at V and 1 base at J; junction bases unmatched: 8. CDR3 sequence (DNA): TGTGCCAGCAGCACGGGACAGTCAAGGAACACTGAAGCTTTCTTT. Translated, it gives CASSTGQSRNTEAFF.

The sample holds a few counts of this clonotype. V is TRBV7-2 and J is TRBJ2-1; TRBD2 agrees at 12 bases. Germline CDR1 reads SGHTA; CDR2 reads FQGNSA. V was pared by 4 bases and J by 4 bases, with 5 bases of the junction left unmatched. The CDR3 runs 16 residues. CDR3 sequence reads: CASSSGTSGLYNEQFF. The CDR3 nucleotides are TGTGCCAGCAGCTCCGGGACTAGCGGGTTGTACAATGAGCAGTTCTTC.

The rearrangement joins TRBV11-2 to TRBJ1-4, with D maybe TRBD1 (5 bases). V was pared by 8 bases and J by 7 bases, with 11 bases between. CDR1 is SGHAT and CDR2 is FQNNGV in the germline V gene. The CDR3 sequence is 12 residues long. CDR3 protein: CASRVGGEKLFF. Written as DNA, the CDR3 is TGTGCCAGCCGAGTCGGGGGTGAAAAACTGTTTTTT.

This clonotype has only a few counts. V gene TRBV13 combines with J gene TRBJ2-3, with 7 bases matching TRBD2. This CDR3 region has 14 residues. Germline V gene data show CDR1 as PRHDT and CDR2 as FYEKMQ (reference sequence). Losses at the gene ends were 6 bases for V and 5 bases for J; bases not matched to a gene: 8. For the CDR3, the DNA is TGTGCCAGCAGTGACCGGGGGGAGGTAGATACGCAGTATTTT. This translates into CASSDRGEVDTQYF. The full variable domain, with the rest looked up from reference TRBV13 and TRBJ2-3, is AAGVIQSPRHLIKEKRETATLKCYPIPRHDTVYWYQQGPGQDPQFLISFYEKMQSDKGSIPDRFSAQQFSDYHSELNMSSLELGDSALYFCASSDRGEVDTQYFGPGTRLTVL.

This clonotype was counted only a few times. DNA for the CDR3: TGTGCCAGCACCCTGACAGGGGGCATATACAATGAGCAGTTCTTC. Its translation is CASTLTGGIYNEQFF. The chain has TRBV7-2 and TRBJ2-1; 10 bases agree with TRBD1. The ends lost 7 bases at V and 4 bases at J; junction bases unmatched: 7. Germline V CDR1 and CDR2: SGHTA, FQGNSA. This CDR3 has 15 amino acids.

The CDR3 reads CASRKDGYTEAFF. CDR3 sequence (DNA): TGTGCCAGCAGGAAGGACGGTTACACTGAAGCTTTCTTT. The J gene is TRBJ1-1, the V gene TRBV7-9; D is uncertain. V was shortened by 6 bases and J by 3 bases, with 11 bases between the two germline ends. This CDR3 comprises 13 residues. From germline, CDR1 is SEHNR and CDR2 FQNEAQ (reference sequence).

This chain uses TRBV28 with TRBJ2-7; D possibly corresponds to TRBD1 (6 bases). The germline gives CDR1 MDHEN, CDR2 SYDVKM. Deletions cut 6 bases from V and 2 bases from J, with 14 bases between. The CDR3 runs to 14 residues. CDR3 protein: CASRVATGTYEQYF. The CDR3 region has the DNA TGTGCCAGCAGGGTAGCGACAGGAACCTACGAGCAGTACTTC.

The chain's CDR3 is CASSPLDGPGYTF. The CDR3 DNA follows: TGTGCCAGCTCACCATTGGACGGACCTGGCTACACCTTC. This sequence joins TRBV18 and TRBJ1-2; D not resolved. Germline assignment: CDR1 KGHSH and CDR2 LQKENI. Trimming pared 2 bases from V and 7 bases from J, leaving 11 bases between. This CDR3 has 13 amino acids.

This clonotype was seen many times. The V call is TRBV7-9, the J call TRBJ1-5; TRBD1 matches at 12 bases. Germline-derived CDR1 and CDR2 are SEHNR and FQNEAQ (reference sequence). The CDR3 runs 14 residues. The V and J ends lost 5 bases and 6 bases, in that order; junction bases with no gene match: 2. This chain's CDR3 is CASSPGQGAQPQHF. CDR3 in DNA: TGTGCCAGCAGCCCGGGACAGGGGGCTCAGCCCCAGCATTTT.

This clonotype was counted only a few times. The chain is built from TRBV19 and TRBJ1-2, with TRBD1 identical over 7 bases. The germline V gene encodes CDR1 LNHDA and CDR2 SQIVND (reference sequence). V shed 7 bases, J shed 8 bases, and the junction held 10 bases outside the gene matches. The CDR3 spans 13 residues. CDR3 DNA sequence: TGTGCCAGTACCCCTGACAGGGCCGGAGGCTACACCTTC. Translated, it gives CASTPDRAGGYTF.

This clonotype was seen repeatedly, ten times or more. The chain is built from TRBV5-1 and TRBJ2-1, with D possibly matching TRBD2 (6 bases). Trimming pared 2 bases from V and 8 bases from J, leaving 23 bases between. The CDR3 is 17 residues long. The germline CDR1 and CDR2 sequences are SGHRS and YFSETQ. The CDR3 region is CASSLRGLSGSGDEQFF. CDR3 nucleotides: TGCGCCAGCAGCTTACGGGGGTTGTCGGGTTCCGGTGATGAGCAGTTCTTC.

This clonotype was found a few times. The rearrangement joins TRBV12-3 or TRBV12-4 to TRBJ2-1; 8 bases are shared with TRBD2. CDR3 length equals 16 residues. With V trimmed by 2 bases and J by 2 bases, 5 bases remained unmatched. The CDR3 protein is CASSLLVAGPYNEQFF. In nucleotides, the CDR3 is TGTGCCAGCAGTTTATTAGTAGCGGGGCCCTACAATGAGCAGTTCTTC.

The table lists this clonotype with many counts. The chain combines TRBV7-2 with TRBJ2-1; D could derive from TRBD1 or TRBD2 (5 bases each). Germline loops: CDR1 SGHTA, CDR2 FQGNSA. With 1 base removed from V and 4 bases from J, the gap between germline ends came to 17 bases. The length of the CDR3 is 17 residues. CDR3 residues: CASSLGSGGRLYNEQFF. CDR3 nucleotides: TGTGCCAGCAGCTTAGGGTCTGGGGGACGCCTTTACAATGAGCAGTTCTTC. Full variable domain (rest looked up from reference TRBV7-2 and TRBJ2-1): GAGVSQSPSNKVTEKGKDVELRCDPISGHTALYWYRQSLGQGLEFLIYFQGNSAPDKSGLPSDRFSAERTGGSVSTLTIQRTQQEDSAVYLCASSLGSGGRLYNEQFFGPGTRLTVL.

This clonotype was seen ten or more times. This sequence joins TRBV15 and TRBJ2-3; 8 nucleotides match TRBD2. CDR1 and CDR2 (germline): LNHNV, YYDKDF (reference sequence). V was clipped by 0 bases and J by 2 bases; unmatched bases: 10. The CDR3 length is 18 residues. CDR3: CATSRDRHSAGATDTQYF. The CDR3 region has the DNA TGTGCCACCAGCAGAGATCGACACTCAGCGGGGGCCACAGATACGCAGTATTTT.

This clonotype occurred a few times. The J gene is TRBJ2-1, the V gene TRBV9, with 8 bases fitting TRBD2. The V gene's germline CDR1 is SGDLS and CDR2 YYNGEE. The length of the CDR3 is 17 residues. Trimming at V came to 3 bases and at J to 0 bases, leaving 8 bases not matched to a gene. DNA of the CDR3: TGTGCCAGCAGCGCTCACCAGCGGGAGTCCTCCTACAATGAGCAGTTCTTC. The encoded protein is CASSAHQRESSYNEQFF.

Ten or more counts support this clonotype. V usage is TRBV12-3 or TRBV12-4 and J usage is TRBJ2-7; 7 positions match TRBD1. CDR3 length: 12 residues. J was trimmed by 5 bases and V by 5 bases; bases with no gene match: 3. This chain's CDR3 is CASSPGTDEQYF. In DNA form, the CDR3 reads TGTGCCAGCAGTCCCGGGACAGACGAGCAGTACTTC.

The chain links TRBV18 to TRBJ2-7; D gene unclear. The CDR3 runs 13 residues. Trimming removed 1 base at V and 6 bases at J, with 10 bases between. Germline CDR1 KGHSH, CDR2 LQKENI. The CDR3 loop is CASSPLINGEQYV. The CDR3 region has the DNA TGTGCCAGCTCACCACTAATTAATGGCGAGCAGTACGTC.

This clonotype was seen more than once but under ten times. This rearrangement joins TRBV7-3 to TRBJ2-6, with D perhaps matching TRBD1 or TRBD2 (6 bases each). Deletions cut 3 bases from V and 2 bases from J, with 14 bases between. Germline values: CDR1 SGHTA, CDR2 FQGTGA. The CDR3 consists of 17 residues. The CDR3 bases are TGTGCCAGCAGCTTTGTCAGGGGAGGAACTGGGGCCAACGTCCTGACTTTC. Amino acids: CASSFVRGGTGANVLTF.

The genes are TRBV7-3 and TRBJ2-1; D might be TRBD1 (5 bases). The germline V gene encodes CDR1 SGHTA and CDR2 FQGTGA. V was cut by 5 bases and J by 9 bases, with 14 bases left in between. The CDR3 totals 13 residues. This CDR3 is CASSQGHMGEQFF. In DNA, the CDR3 is TGTGCCAGCAGCCAGGGCCACATGGGTGAGCAGTTCTTC.

In its sample, this clonotype was seen a few times. The V and J genes are TRBV12-3 or TRBV12-4 and TRBJ2-3; TRBD1 might be the D (5 bases). This CDR3 has 16 residues. The V end lost 2 bases, the J end lost 3 bases, and 15 bases lay between the germline ends. The CDR3 sequence: CASSLRAGFGTDTQYF. The DNA for the CDR3 is TGTGCCAGCAGTTTAAGGGCAGGGTTTGGGACAGATACGCAGTATTTT.

This clonotype was counted ten times or more. The V and J genes are TRBV2 and TRBJ1-1, with 8 bases identical to TRBD1. CDR3 length equals 14 residues. Germline CDR1 SNHLY, CDR2 FYNNEI. Trimming at V came to 6 bases and at J to 5 bases, leaving 8 bases not matched to a gene. The CDR3, as DNA: TGTGCCAGCAGAGGACAGGGCGGGGGGACTGAAGCTTTCTTT. The encoded protein is CASRGQGGGTEAFF.

This clonotype showed up many times. The rearrangement links TRBV20-1 to TRBJ2-4; 9 positions agree with TRBD2. V shed 0 bases, J shed 1 base, and the junction held 1 base outside the gene matches. The CDR3 runs 15 residues. Germline-derived CDR1 and CDR2 are DFQATT and SNEGSKA (reference sequence). The CDR3 is CSARETSGAKNIQYF. The DNA of the CDR3 is TGCAGTGCTAGAGAAACTAGCGGGGCCAAAAACATTCAGTACTTC.

In its sample, this clonotype was seen a few times. V gene TRBV10-3 combines with J gene TRBJ2-7, with 13 bases lining up with TRBD2. Germline CDR1 ENHRY, CDR2 SYGVKD. V trimming: 8 bases; J trimming: 6 bases; junction bases outside the gene matches: 19. The CDR3 totals 18 residues. Here the CDR3 reads CAIAYHPLAGGNSREQYF. Here the CDR3 DNA reads TGTGCCATCGCTTACCACCCACTAGCGGGAGGGAACTCGCGCGAGCAGTACTTC.

This clonotype was seen at least ten times. V and J are TRBV20-1 and TRBJ1-3; tentative D call: TRBD1 (5 bases). The CDR3 sequence is 13 residues long. Germline V gene data show CDR1 as DFQATT and CDR2 as SNEGSKA (reference sequence). Trimming removed 1 base from V and 4 bases from J, with 8 bases in between. The CDR3 DNA reads as TGCAGTGCTAGAGCAGGGACGGGAAACACCATATATTTT. This encodes CSARAGTGNTIYF.

This chain joins TRBV2 and TRBJ2-5, with 10 nucleotides matching TRBD2. This CDR3 is 15 amino acids long. The J segment lost 3 bases and the V segment lost 3 bases, leaving 4 bases of the junction unmatched. Germline V CDR1 and CDR2: SNHLY, FYNNEI. The CDR3 DNA reads TGTGCCAGCAGTGAGGAACTAGCGGGGAAAGAGACCCAGTACTTC. Residues: CASSEELAGKETQYF.

This clonotype was seen ten or more times. J is TRBJ2-2 and V is TRBV5-1, with D perhaps TRBD2 (6 bases). The CDR3 is 16 amino acids. Trimming shortened V by 7 bases and J by 0 bases, and 16 bases separated the two germline ends. CDR1 is SGHRS and CDR2 is YFSETQ in the germline V gene. CDR3 sequence (DNA): TGCGCCAGCGCGGCTACCGGGAGCGCGAACACCGGGGAGCTGTTTTTT. Amino acids: CASAATGSANTGELFF.

There are many counts of this clonotype. V and J are TRBV29-1 and TRBJ2-1, with D hard to call. CDR1 and CDR2 from the germline V gene are SQVTM and ANQGSEA. V shed 4 bases and J shed 6 bases, with 10 bases lying between them. This CDR3 has 12 residues. In nucleotides, the CDR3 is TGCAGCGTTGTGGTGGCGGCCAATGAGCAGTTCTTC. The encoded protein is CSVVVAANEQFF.

The chain has TRBV2 and TRBJ1-2, with 7 nucleotides matching TRBD1. This CDR3 comprises 20 residues. CDR1 and CDR2 (germline): SNHLY, FYNNEI. V dropped 5 bases and J dropped 4; count of bases not matched to a gene: 25. The CDR3 here is CASSPRSEYYRGGGLYGYTF. CDR3 coding DNA: TGTGCCAGCAGTCCAAGATCTGAGTACTACAGGGGTGGGGGCCTCTATGGCTACACCTTC.

The chain recombines TRBV2 with TRBJ2-1, with D possibly being TRBD2 (5 bases). V dropped 3 bases and J dropped 4 bases, with 13 bases sitting between them. This CDR3 is 15 amino acids long. Germline CDR1 reads SNHLY; CDR2 reads FYNNEI. This CDR3 is CASSEAAGPYNEQFF. The CDR3 DNA reads TGTGCCAGCAGTGAGGCGGCGGGCCCGTACAATGAGCAGTTCTTC. Full variable domain (remainder filled in from reference TRBV2 and TRBJ2-1): EPEVTQTPSHQVTQMGQEVILRCVPISNHLYFYWYRQILGQKVEFLVSFYNNEISEKSEIFDDQFSVERPDGSNFTLKIRSTKLEDSAMYFCASSEAAGPYNEQFFGPGTRLTVL.

This clonotype was counted many times. The chain recombines TRBV12-3 or TRBV12-4 with TRBJ1-1, with D uncertain. The germline V and J ends were trimmed by 5 bases and 11 bases, with 24 bases remaining between them. The CDR3 contains 15 residues. The CDR3 nucleotides read TGTGCCAGCAGTCCCAGCGGCAGGTCAGACCTTGGGGCTTTCTTT. It codes for CASSPSGRSDLGAFF.